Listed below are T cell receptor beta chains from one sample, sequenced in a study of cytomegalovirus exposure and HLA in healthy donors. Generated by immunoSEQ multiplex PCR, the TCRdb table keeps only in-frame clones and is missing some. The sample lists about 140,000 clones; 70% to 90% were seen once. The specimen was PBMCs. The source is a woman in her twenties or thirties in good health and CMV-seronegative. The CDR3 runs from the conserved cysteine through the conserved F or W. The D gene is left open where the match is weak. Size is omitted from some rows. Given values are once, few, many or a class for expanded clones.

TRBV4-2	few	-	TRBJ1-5	TGTGCCAGCAGCCAGACCCTAGAGCAGCCCCAGCATTTT	CASSQTLEQPQHF
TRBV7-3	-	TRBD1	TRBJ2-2	TGTGCCAGCAGCTCGACAGGGGGAGCCGGGGAGCTGTTTTTT	CASSSTGGAGELFF
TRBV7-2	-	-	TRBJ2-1	TGTGCCAGCAGCTTTCGGACAGCGAGCTCCTACAATGAGCAGTTCTTC	CASSFRTASSYNEQFF
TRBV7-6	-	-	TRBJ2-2	TGTGCCAGCAGCTTAGTATTCGGCGGGGTGTTCACCGGGGAGCTGTTTTTT	CASSLVFGGVFTGELFF
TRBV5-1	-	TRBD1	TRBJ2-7	TGCGCCAGCAGCTTGTTCGGACAGGTTATGAACGAGCAGTACTTC	CASSLFGQVMNEQYF
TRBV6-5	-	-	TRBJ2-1	TGTGCCAGCAGGAGGGGGGGCGAGTACAATGAGCAGTTCTTC	CASRRGGEYNEQFF
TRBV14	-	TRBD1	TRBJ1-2	TGTGCCAGCAGCCATAATGACAGGGCTAACTATGGCTACACCTTC	CASSHNDRANYGYTF
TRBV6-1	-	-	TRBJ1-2	TGTGCCAGCAGTGAACAGGGAATACTTAACTATGGCTACACCTTC	CASSEQGILNYGYTF
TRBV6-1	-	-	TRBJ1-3	TGTGCCAGCAGCCTCGGCTCTGGAAACACCATATATTTT	CASSLGSGNTIYF
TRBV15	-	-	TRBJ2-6	TGTGCCACCAGCAGTACAGGGTCTGGGGCCAACGTCCTGACTTTC	CATSSTGSGANVLTF
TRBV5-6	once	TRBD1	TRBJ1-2	TGTGCCAGCAGCTTGGATGGACAGGGATTTGCTGGCTACACCTTC	CASSLDGQGFAGYTF
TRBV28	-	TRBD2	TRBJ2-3	TGTGCCAGCAGTCCCTTGGGACTAGCGGGGGGGAACACAGATACGCAGTATTTT	CASSPLGLAGGNTDTQYF
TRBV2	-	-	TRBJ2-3	TGTGCCAGCGAGTACAGGTCGGCAGATACGCAGTATTTT	CASEYRSADTQYF
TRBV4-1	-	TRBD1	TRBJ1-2	TGCGCCAGCAGCCAAGGGGGACAGAAGTCCTATGGCTACACCTTC	CASSQGGQKSYGYTF
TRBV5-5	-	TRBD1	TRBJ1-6	TGTGCCAGCAGCTTGGCCAGACAGGGAAATTCACCCCTCCACTTT	CASSLARQGNSPLHF
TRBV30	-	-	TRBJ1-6	TGTGCCTGGAGTGCAAGGCCCAGGGCAGTCTCCTATAATTCACCCCTCCACTTT	CAWSARPRAVSYNSPLHF
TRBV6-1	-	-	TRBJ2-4	TGTGCCAGCTTGGAGGGGGCAGGACGGGGCATTCAGTACTTC	CASLEGAGRGIQYF
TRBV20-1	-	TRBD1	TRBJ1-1	TGCAGTGCTACCACAGGGGAGGCTTTCTTT	CSATTGEAFF
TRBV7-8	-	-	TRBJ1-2	TGTGCCAGCAGCTCTGGACAGACCTATGGCTACACCTTC	CASSSGQTYGYTF
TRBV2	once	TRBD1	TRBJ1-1	TGTGCCAGCAGGCAGGGGGCAGGGACTGAAGCTTTCTTT	CASRQGAGTEAFF
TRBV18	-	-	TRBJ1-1	TGTGCCAGCTCACCACCGTTTGGGGCTACGAACACTGAAGCTTTCTTT	CASSPPFGATNTEAFF
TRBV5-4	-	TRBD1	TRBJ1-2	TGTGCCAGCAGCACCACAGGGGGACGCTATGGCTACACCTTC	CASSTTGGRYGYTF
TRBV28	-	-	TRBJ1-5	TGTGCCAGCAGCCTTATGAGTTCCAATCAGCCCCAGCATTTT	CASSLMSSNQPQHF
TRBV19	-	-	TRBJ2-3	TGTGCCAGTAGTAACCGACAGAGTAGCACAGATACGCAGTATTTT	CASSNRQSSTDTQYF
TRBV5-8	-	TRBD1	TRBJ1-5	TGTGCCAGCAGCGTACCGGGACAGTCAATCAATCAGCCCCAGCATTTT	CASSVPGQSINQPQHF
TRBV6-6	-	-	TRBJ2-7	TGTGCCAGCAGTAATCACTACGAGCAGTACTTC	CASSNHYEQYF
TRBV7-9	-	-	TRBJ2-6	TGTGCCAGCAGCCGATCGATGACGGGGAGCTCTGGGGCCAACGTCCTGACTTTC	CASSRSMTGSSGANVLTF
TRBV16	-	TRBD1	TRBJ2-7	TGTGCCAGCAGCCAGCGCCGGGACAGGGTTTCCTACGAGCAGTACTTC	CASSQRRDRVSYEQYF
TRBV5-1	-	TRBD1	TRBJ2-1	TGCGCCAGCAGCTTCTACGGGACAGGGGACAATGAGCAGTTCTTC	CASSFYGTGDNEQFF
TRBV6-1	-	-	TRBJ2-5	TGTGCCAGCAGTGAAAATCCAGGGATCCAAGAGACCCAGTACTTC	CASSENPGIQETQYF
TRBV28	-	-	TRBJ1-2	TGTGCCAGCAGTTTAGGGCAGGGGATCGACTACACCTTC	CASSLGQGIDYTF
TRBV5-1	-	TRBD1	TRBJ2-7	TGCGCCAGCAGCGGGACAGGTACCTACGAGCAGTACTTC	CASSGTGTYEQYF
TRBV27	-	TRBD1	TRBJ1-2	TGTGCCAGCAGTTTAGGACAGGGCTATGGCTACACCTTC	CASSLGQGYGYTF
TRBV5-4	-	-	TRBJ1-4	TGTGCCAGCAGCCTAAGGCGGGGGGCGCTGACCGAAAAACTGTTTTTT	CASSLRRGALTEKLFF
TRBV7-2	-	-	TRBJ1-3	TGTGCCAGCAGCTCGCGCTGGGGAGCTGGAAACACCATATATTTT	CASSSRWGAGNTIYF
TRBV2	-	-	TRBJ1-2	TGTGCCAGCAGTCCGGCGGAAGCTAACTATGGCTACACCTTC	CASSPAEANYGYTF
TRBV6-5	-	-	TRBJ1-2	TGTGCCAGCAGTCGGGGGGCCGGTATGGGCTACACCTTC	CASSRGAGMGYTF
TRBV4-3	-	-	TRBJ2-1	TGCGCCAGCAGCCAAGTTTTGCTAGGGGACAATGAGCAGTTCTTC	CASSQVLLGDNEQFF
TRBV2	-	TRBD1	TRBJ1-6	TGTGCCAGCAGTCTCGGGACAGTTTATTCACCCCTCCACTTT	CASSLGTVYSPLHF
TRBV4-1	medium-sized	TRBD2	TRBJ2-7	TGCGCCAGCAGCCAAGATCTACTAGCGAGCATTTCCTACGAGCAGTACTTC	CASSQDLLASISYEQYF
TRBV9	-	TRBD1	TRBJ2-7	TGTGCCAGCAGCGTAGGGGCAGGGGGCTACGAGCAGTACTTC	CASSVGAGGYEQYF
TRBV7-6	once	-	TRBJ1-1	TGTGCCAGCACCAAAGGGGTTAACACTGAAGCTTTCTTT	CASTKGVNTEAFF
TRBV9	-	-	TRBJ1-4	TGTGCCAGCAGCGTAGATGGGCTGTATAGTGAAAAACTGTTTTTT	CASSVDGLYSEKLFF
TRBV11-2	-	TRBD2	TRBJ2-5	TGTGCCAGCAGCTTAGATCGACTAGCCGGGATCCAGACCCAGTACTTC	CASSLDRLAGIQTQYF
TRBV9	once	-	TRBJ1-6	TGTGCCAGCAGCGTAGCCCGCGATTCACCCCTCCACTTT	CASSVARDSPLHF
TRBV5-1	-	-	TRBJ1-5	TGCGCCAGCAGCTTGGGAGGGCTCAACCAGCCCCAGCATTTT	CASSLGGLNQPQHF
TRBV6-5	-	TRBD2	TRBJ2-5	TGTGCCACCCGCGTACTAGCGGCAGAGACCCAGTACTTC	CATRVLAAETQYF
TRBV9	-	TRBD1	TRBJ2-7	TGTGCCAGCAGCGCCCGAGGACAGGGCAGCGAGCAGTACTTC	CASSARGQGSEQYF
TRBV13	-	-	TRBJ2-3	TGTGCCAGCAGCTTCAACGTCCAGAGCACAGATACGCAGTATTTT	CASSFNVQSTDTQYF